There are many counts of the clone carrying this T cell receptor (beta chain). Its specificity is not known. These data are taken from a study of T cells in Graves' hyperthyroidism and ophthalmopathy. Whole-study findings and limits: Ophthalmopathy was separated from stable hyperthyroidism by a 13 V-J model.

Researchers amplified the TCR beta CDR3 regions from RNA transcripts. TCR CDR3 underwent first-round RT-PCR with the HTBI primer set. TCRdb recomputed calls from the multiplex PCR reads with MiXCR, one row per CDR3 protein. The table shows roughly 500,000 distinct CDR3 sequences, with 11% to 15% occurring only once. The CDR3 runs to 14 residues. CDR1 is SNHLY, CDR2 FYNNEI, per germline. Trimming removed 6 bases at V and 6 bases at J, with 15 bases between. The clonotype was recovered from a woman in her 30s with Graves' hyperthyroidism that later progressed to Graves' ophthalmopathy. V is TRBV2 and J is TRBJ2-1, with D maybe TRBD2 (6 bases). Material: blood. CDR3 residues: CASRARESRNEQFF. As DNA, the CDR3 is TGTGCCAGCAGGGCACGGGAGTCCCGCAATGAGCAGTTCTTC.